The 23 T cell receptor beta chains below were found in one sample sequenced in a study of blood T cell repertoires in COVID-19 (dated by TCRdb to between 2020 and 2021). Libraries came from the immunoSEQ multiplex PCR assay. Held by TCRdb, this immuneACCESS table contains in-frame sequences only and omits some clones. Under half of the omission traces to an unresolved V gene where checked; the cause of the rest is unknown. In all, the sample holds about 350,000 clones, and roughly 90% of those were seen once. Just over 1% of the sample lies in the top ten. Sequencing input: PBMCs or T cells enriched from blood (not recorded which). Source of these receptors: a woman in her 30s who had been exposed to COVID-19.

CDR3 sequence (DNA): TGTGCCAGCAGTCCTGAAGGGAGAACTGAAGCTTTCTTT. It translates to CASSPEGRTEAFF. The chain employs TRBV12-3 or TRBV12-4 and TRBJ1-1; D unresolved. The CDR3 runs 13 residues. V gave up 5 bases and J gave up 5 bases, with 12 bases separating them.

This clone was counted once. V is TRBV2 and J is TRBJ1-1; 7 nucleotides agree with TRBD1. V lost 2 bases and J lost 4; bases outside the gene matches: 10. The CDR3 length is 16 residues. CDR1 and CDR2 from the germline V gene are SNHLY and FYNNEI. DNA of the CDR3: TGTGCCAGCAGTGAACTTCAAGGGGGCGCGGGCACTGAAGCTTTCTTT. It encodes CASSELQGGAGTEAFF.

This sequence joins TRBV9 and TRBJ1-1; the match to TRBD1 covers 8 bases. Trimming at V came to 0 bases and at J to 5 bases, leaving 3 bases not matched to a gene. Germline values: CDR1 SGDLS, CDR2 YYNGEE. The CDR3 totals 14 residues. CDR3 loop: CASSVVGQATEAFF. For the CDR3, the DNA is TGTGCCAGCAGCGTAGTGGGACAGGCGACTGAAGCTTTCTTT.

Turning to this clone: An end of the junction differs from the germline gene, which may be a read error. The chain couples TRBV25-1 to TRBJ2-7, with TRBD2 as a possible D gene (6 bases). Per the germline V gene, CDR1 is MGHDK and CDR2 is SYGVNS. The CDR3 is 10 residues long. The chain's CDR3 is CASSDGTLHF. DNA of the CDR3: TGTGCCAGCAGTGACGGGACTCTACACTTC.

This sequence joins TRBV3-1 (or the pseudogene TRBV3-2) and TRBJ1-2; D is possibly TRBD1 (5 bases). Germline CDR1 and CDR2: LGHDT and YNNKEL (reference sequence). Trimming cost V 4 bases and J 4 bases, with 10 bases left between them. This CDR3 has 13 residues. The CDR3 region has the DNA TGTGCCAGCAGCCCGGGACTGCGCTATGGCTACACCTTC. Amino acids: CASSPGLRYGYTF.

The chain recombines TRBV9 with TRBJ2-5, with TRBD1 matching 12 bases. CDR1 is SGDLS, CDR2 YYNGEE, per germline. The CDR3 length is 16 residues. V lost 4 bases, J lost 6 bases, and 10 bases stayed unmatched. CDR3 nucleotides: TGTGCCAGCAGCCTAGGCGGGACAGGGGGCAGGAAGACCCAGTACTTC. Translation gives CASSLGGTGGRKTQYF.

V gene TRBV6-5 combines with J gene TRBJ1-6; 7 bases map to TRBD1. From germline, CDR1 is MNHEY and CDR2 SVGAGI. The CDR3 covers 14 residues. The V gene end was trimmed by 6 bases and the J gene end by 6 bases; junction bases not matched to a gene: 5. CDR3 nucleotide sequence: TGTGCCAGCAGCGCGACAGGGTCTAATTCACCCCTCCACTTT. This sequence encodes CASSATGSNSPLHF.

The chain employs TRBV20-1 and TRBJ2-3; D perhaps matches TRBD2 (6 bases). This CDR3 has 14 residues. CDR1 DFQATT and CDR2 SNEGSKA come from the germline V gene (reference sequence). V was pared by 3 bases and J by 0 bases, with 10 bases between. The CDR3 is CSASRGSSTDTQYF. In nucleotides, the CDR3 is TGCAGTGCTAGTCGGGGGTCTAGCACAGATACGCAGTATTTT.

In its sample, this clone was seen a few times. The CDR3 loop reads CASSGQDLGSQHF. CDR3 bases: TGCGCCAGCAGTGGGCAGGACTTAGGGTCCCAGCATTTT. V and J are TRBV10-2 and TRBJ1-5; D ambiguous. CDR1 and CDR2 from the germline V gene are WSHSY and SAAADI. The CDR3 is 13 residues long. Trimming shortened V by 4 bases and J by 11 bases, and 15 bases separated the two germline ends.

The chain has TRBV24-1 and TRBJ1-4; 7 positions agree with TRBD1. V lost 4 bases, J lost 5 bases, and 9 bases stayed unmatched. The V gene's germline CDR1 is KGHDR and CDR2 SFDVKD. The CDR3 loop spans 16 amino acids. In DNA form, the CDR3 reads TGTGCCACCAGTGACCCCCTTCCGGGACAGAATGAAAAACTGTTTTTT. Protein: CATSDPLPGQNEKLFF.

The rearrangement links TRBV28 to TRBJ1-2; TRBD1 agrees at 9 bases. V gave up 7 bases and J gave up 5 bases; unmatched junction bases: 11. This CDR3 contains 15 residues. CDR1 MDHEN and CDR2 SYDVKM come from the germline V gene. The CDR3 sequence is CASTDGQGFRYGYTF. The CDR3 nucleotides read TGTGCCAGCACCGACGGACAGGGGTTTCGGTATGGCTACACCTTC.

The chain employs TRBV19 and TRBJ1-5; a weak D match, TRBD1 (6 bases). Trimming pared 5 bases from V and 0 bases from J, leaving 11 bases between. CDR1 LNHDA and CDR2 SQIVND come from the germline V gene (reference sequence). This CDR3 spans 15 amino acids. The CDR3 loop reads CASSSAGDSNQPQHF. The CDR3 coding sequence is TGTGCCAGTAGTTCTGCAGGGGATAGCAATCAGCCCCAGCATTTT.

The chain has TRBV5-1 and TRBJ2-5, with TRBD1 as a possible D gene (5 bases). The CDR3 is made up of 13 amino acids. V shed 0 bases and J shed 5 bases, with 8 bases lying between them. Germline CDR1 and CDR2: SGHRS and YFSETQ. DNA of the CDR3: TGCGCCAGCAGCTTGGCCAGGGTGGAGACCCAGTACTTC. Its translation is CASSLARVETQYF.

This chain uses TRBV19 with TRBJ2-5, with D possibly TRBD2 on 5 matching bases. V was pared by 4 bases and J by 3 bases, with 12 bases between. Germline V gives CDR1 LNHDA, CDR2 SQIVND (reference sequence). This CDR3 comprises 14 residues. In DNA, the CDR3 is TGTGCCAGTAGTACTGACTATGCCAAAGAGACCCAGTACTTC. Amino acid sequence: CASSTDYAKETQYF.

The sample holds one count of this clone. The chain carries TRBV9 and TRBJ1-5; 7 bases match TRBD1. CDR1 SGDLS and CDR2 YYNGEE come from the germline V gene. The CDR3 runs 16 residues. J lost 10 bases, V lost 3 bases, and 16 bases had no gene match. The CDR3 nucleotides read TGTGCCAGCAGCGCGACGGGGACAGCTCTAATCAGCCCCCAGCATTTT. Translation gives CASSATGTALISPQHF.

This chain joins TRBV6-2 or TRBV6-3 and TRBJ2-2; the match to TRBD2 covers 7 bases. The CDR3 runs to 19 residues. Germline V gene sequence: CDR1 MNHEY, CDR2 SVGEGT. The trim removed 5 bases at V and 4 bases at J, leaving 19 bases unmatched. The CDR3 DNA reads as TGTGCCAGCAGTATCCAAGGACTAGTAAGGCGTCCGGGCACCGGGGAGCTGTTTTTT. Translated, it gives CASSIQGLVRRPGTGELFF.

This sequence joins TRBV9 and TRBJ2-1, with 11 bases matching TRBD2. Germline V lookup: CDR1 SGDLS, CDR2 YYNGEE. V was clipped by 0 bases and J by 5 bases; unmatched bases: 10. The CDR3 has 18 residues. The DNA for the CDR3 is TGTGCCAGCAGCGTAGGGGGTAGCGGGAGGGGTTTCGACAATGAGCAGTTCTTC. This sequence encodes CASSVGGSGRGFDNEQFF.

The V call is TRBV5-1, the J call TRBJ1-2, with 7 bases lining up with TRBD1. CDR3 length equals 17 residues. The V segment lost 4 bases and the J segment 4 bases; nucleotides outside the gene matches: 16. Germline V gene lookup returns CDR1 SGHRS and CDR2 YFSETQ. The CDR3 bases are TGCGCCAGCAGCCCTGGACAGCCGCCGCAGGGGGGCTATGGCTACACCTTC. Protein sequence: CASSPGQPPQGGYGYTF.

On this clone itself: The sample carries other DNA sequences with the same CDR3. The J gene is TRBJ2-1, the V gene TRBV27; 12 bases are shared with TRBD2. V shed 5 bases, J shed 4 bases, and the junction held 6 bases outside the gene matches. Per germline, CDR1 MNHEY and CDR2 SMNVEV (reference sequence). CDR3 size: 16 residues. Here the CDR3 DNA reads TGTGCCAGCAGTCCAACCGGGACTAGCGGGTACAATGAGCAGTTCTTC. Protein product: CASSPTGTSGYNEQFF.

This clone was observed a handful of times. The chain is built from TRBV19 and TRBJ1-5; no definite D call. Trimming pared 5 bases from V and 0 bases from J, leaving 11 bases between. CDR3 length: 15 residues. The V gene's germline CDR1 is LNHDA and CDR2 SQIVND (reference sequence). For the CDR3, the DNA is TGTGCCAGTAGTCTGACCCACTATAGCAATCAGCCCCAGCATTTT. Encoded protein: CASSLTHYSNQPQHF.

The chain is built from TRBV9 and TRBJ1-1, with a possible D match to TRBD1 (5 bases). Germline lookup yields CDR1 SGDLS and CDR2 YYNGEE. This CDR3 has 14 amino acids. V lost 0 bases and J lost 6, with 12 bases in between. The CDR3 here is CASSVAPGGAEAFF. In nucleotides, the CDR3 is TGTGCCAGCAGCGTAGCTCCGGGGGGAGCTGAAGCTTTCTTT. Variable domain in full (rest from reference TRBV9 and TRBJ1-1): DSGVTQTPKHLITATGQRVTLRCSPRSGDLSVYWYQQSLDQGLQFLIQYYNGEERAKGNILERFSAQQFPDLHSELNLSSLELGDSALYFCASSVAPGGAEAFFGQGTRLTVV.

V and J are TRBV24-1 and TRBJ1-5; tentatively, D is TRBD1 (5 bases). Trimming cost V 0 bases and J 5 bases, with 19 bases left between them. The CDR3 extends over 18 amino acids. Germline lookup yields CDR1 KGHDR and CDR2 SFDVKD. CDR3 nucleotide sequence: TGTGCCACCAGTGATTTGGCGGGGCAATTCAAAGCTGATCAGCCCCAGCATTTT. Amino acids: CATSDLAGQFKADQPQHF.

This sequence joins TRBV9 and TRBJ2-7; no firm D call. The germline V gene has CDR1 SGDLS and CDR2 YYNGEE. This CDR3 comprises 12 residues. The V gene lost 1 base and the J gene lost 6 bases, with 8 bases spanning the gap. CDR3 DNA sequence: TGTGCCAGCAGCGTAATATCCGGCGAGCAGTACTTC. Amino acid sequence: CASSVISGEQYF. The whole variable domain, filled in from reference TRBV9 and TRBJ2-7, reads DSGVTQTPKHLITATGQRVTLRCSPRSGDLSVYWYQQSLDQGLQFLIQYYNGEERAKGNILERFSAQQFPDLHSELNLSSLELGDSALYFCASSVISGEQYFGPGTRLTVT.